This T cell receptor beta chain was sequenced for a study of shared clonotypes between healthy human individuals. Turning to the study itself: Donor composition was a couple of women and three men, aged 18 to 49.

Study-level results: When compared with the clonotypes that were shared by all four sorted-subset donors, the non-shared clonotypes turned out to have lower generation probabilities. Donors were few, which limited the genetic and exposure-history diversity represented.

For this clone: The antigen remains undetermined.

The germline CDR1 and CDR2 sequences are ENHRY and SYGVKD. The CDR3 extends over 16 amino acids. The V end lost 10 bases, the J end lost 0 bases, and 19 bases lay between the germline ends. The naive CD8 fraction comprised CD45RO-negative cells positively selected for CCR7 and excluded terminally differentiated effector memory CD45RA+ cells. Nashville, Tennessee was home to all donors, who were Caucasian adults. Clones were sequenced by immunoSEQ multiplex PCR, and TCRdb holds only the in-frame ones, with some missing. This table holds about 2.1 million clones, over 85% found once. Material for sequencing was naive CD8+ T cells from PBMCs. The chain employs TRBV10-3 and TRBJ2-1; possible D gene TRBD2, 6 bases. This TCR was sampled from a young man in good health. Some clones in this sample may be carry-over from other donors' samples. The CDR3 sequence is CASALGTYSSYNEQFF. CDR3 in DNA: TGTGCCAGCGCACTAGGGACTTACAGCTCCTACAATGAGCAGTTCTTC.